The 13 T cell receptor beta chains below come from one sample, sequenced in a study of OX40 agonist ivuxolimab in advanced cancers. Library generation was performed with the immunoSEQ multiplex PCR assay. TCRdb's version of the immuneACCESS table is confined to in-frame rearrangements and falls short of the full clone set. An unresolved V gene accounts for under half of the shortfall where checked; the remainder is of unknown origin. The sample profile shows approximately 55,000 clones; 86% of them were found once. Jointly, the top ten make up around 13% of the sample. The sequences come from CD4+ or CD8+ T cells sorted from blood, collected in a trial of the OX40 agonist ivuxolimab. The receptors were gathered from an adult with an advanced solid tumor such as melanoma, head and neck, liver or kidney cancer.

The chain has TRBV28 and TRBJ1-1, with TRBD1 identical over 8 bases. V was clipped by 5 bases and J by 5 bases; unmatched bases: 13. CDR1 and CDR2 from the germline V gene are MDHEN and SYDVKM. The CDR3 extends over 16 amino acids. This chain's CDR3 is CASSSYRGGSGTEAFF. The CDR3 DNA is TGTGCCAGCAGTAGCTACAGGGGGGGTTCTGGAACTGAAGCTTTCTTT. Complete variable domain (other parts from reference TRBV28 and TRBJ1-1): DVKVTQSSRYLVKRTGEKVFLECVQDMDHENMFWYRQDPGLGLRLIYFSYDVKMKEKGDIPEGYSVSREKKERFSLILESASTNQTSMYLCASSSYRGGSGTEAFFGQGTRLTVV.

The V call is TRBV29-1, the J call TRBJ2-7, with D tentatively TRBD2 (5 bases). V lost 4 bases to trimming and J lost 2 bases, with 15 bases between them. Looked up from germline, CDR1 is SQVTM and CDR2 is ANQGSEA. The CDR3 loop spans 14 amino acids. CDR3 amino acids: CSVGGNSLAYEQYF. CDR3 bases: TGCAGCGTTGGAGGGAATTCCCTAGCCTACGAGCAGTACTTC.

CDR3 sequence (DNA): TGCGCCAGCAGCGGCACAGGGGCAGTTAATGAAAAACTGTTTTTT. It codes for CASSGTGAVNEKLFF. The chain couples TRBV5-1 to TRBJ1-4, with 7 positions matching TRBD1. Looked up from germline, CDR1 is SGHRS and CDR2 is YFSETQ. There are 15 residues in the CDR3. The trim removed 4 bases at V and 4 bases at J, leaving 7 bases unmatched.

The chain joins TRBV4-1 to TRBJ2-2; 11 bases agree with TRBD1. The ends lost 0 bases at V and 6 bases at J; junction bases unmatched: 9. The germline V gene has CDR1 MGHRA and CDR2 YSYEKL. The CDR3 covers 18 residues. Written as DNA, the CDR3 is TGCGCCAGCAGCCAAGACCCCAGGACAGGGGGCAGGGCCGGGGAGCTGTTTTTT. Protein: CASSQDPRTGGRAGELFF.

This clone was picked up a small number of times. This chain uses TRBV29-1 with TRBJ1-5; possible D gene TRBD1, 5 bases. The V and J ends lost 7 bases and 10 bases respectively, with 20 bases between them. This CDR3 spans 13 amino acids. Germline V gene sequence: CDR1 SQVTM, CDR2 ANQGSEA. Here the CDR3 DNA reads TGCAGCGCCGGGGAGAGGGGTTTGGGCCCCCAGCATTTT. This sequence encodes CSAGERGLGPQHF.

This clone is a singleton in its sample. The CDR3 reads CAWSSPLLAGYNEQFF. CDR3 coding DNA: TGTGCCTGGAGCTCCCCCCTACTAGCGGGATACAATGAGCAGTTCTTC. This chain joins TRBV30 and TRBJ2-1; 10 positions match TRBD2. V lost 3 bases, J lost 4 bases, and 9 bases stayed unmatched. The germline V gene encodes CDR1 GTSNPN and CDR2 SVGIG (reference sequence). The length of the CDR3 is 16 residues.

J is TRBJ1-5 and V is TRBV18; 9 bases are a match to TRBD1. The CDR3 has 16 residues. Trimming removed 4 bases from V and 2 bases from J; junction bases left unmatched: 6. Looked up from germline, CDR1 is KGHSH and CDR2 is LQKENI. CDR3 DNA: TGTGCCAGCTCACAGCAACAGGGGGCCGGCAATCAGCCCCAGCATTTT. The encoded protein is CASSQQQGAGNQPQHF.

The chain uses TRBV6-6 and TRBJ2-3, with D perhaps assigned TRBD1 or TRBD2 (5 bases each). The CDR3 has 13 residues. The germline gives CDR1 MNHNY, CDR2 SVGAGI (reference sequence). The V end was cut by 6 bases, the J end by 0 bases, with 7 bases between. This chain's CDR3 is CASRRDSTDTQYF. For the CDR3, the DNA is TGTGCCAGCAGACGGGACAGCACAGATACGCAGTATTTT.

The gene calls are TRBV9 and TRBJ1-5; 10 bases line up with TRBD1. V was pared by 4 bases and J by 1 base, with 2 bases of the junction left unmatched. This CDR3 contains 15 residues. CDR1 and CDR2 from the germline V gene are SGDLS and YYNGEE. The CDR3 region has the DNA TGTGCCAGCAGCTCGGGACAGGGGAGCAATCAGCCCCAGCATTTT. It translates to CASSSGQGSNQPQHF. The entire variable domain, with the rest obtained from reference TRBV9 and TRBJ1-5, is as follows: DSGVTQTPKHLITATGQRVTLRCSPRSGDLSVYWYQQSLDQGLQFLIQYYNGEERAKGNILERFSAQQFPDLHSELNLSSLELGDSALYFCASSSGQGSNQPQHFGDGTRLSIL.

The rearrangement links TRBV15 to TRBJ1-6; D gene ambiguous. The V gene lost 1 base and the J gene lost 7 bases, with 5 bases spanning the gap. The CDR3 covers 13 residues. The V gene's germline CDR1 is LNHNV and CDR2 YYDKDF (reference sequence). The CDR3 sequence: CATSRGRNSPLHF. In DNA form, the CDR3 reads TGTGCCACCAGCAGAGGACGGAATTCACCCCTCCACTTT.

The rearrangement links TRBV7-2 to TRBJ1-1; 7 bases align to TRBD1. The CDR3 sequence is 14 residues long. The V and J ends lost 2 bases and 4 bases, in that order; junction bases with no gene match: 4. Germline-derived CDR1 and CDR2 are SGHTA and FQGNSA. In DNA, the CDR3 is TGTGCCAGCAGCTTACACAGGGGATTCACTGAAGCTTTCTTT. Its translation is CASSLHRGFTEAFF.

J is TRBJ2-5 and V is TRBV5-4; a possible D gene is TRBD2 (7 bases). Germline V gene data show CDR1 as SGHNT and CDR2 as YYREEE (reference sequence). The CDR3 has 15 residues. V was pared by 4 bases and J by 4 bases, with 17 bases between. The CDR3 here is CASSGGAGIGETQYF. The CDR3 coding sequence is TGTGCCAGCAGCGGGGGGGCGGGAATTGGAGAGACCCAGTACTTC.

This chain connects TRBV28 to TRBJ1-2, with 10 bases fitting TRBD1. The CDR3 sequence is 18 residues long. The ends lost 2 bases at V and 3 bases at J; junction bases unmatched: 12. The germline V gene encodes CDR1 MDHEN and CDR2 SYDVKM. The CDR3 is CASSLRQGARRSDYGYTF. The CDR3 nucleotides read TGTGCCAGCAGTTTAAGACAGGGGGCGCGGAGGAGTGACTATGGCTACACCTTC.